The rows below give T cell receptor beta chains drawn from one sample of a study of blood T cell repertoires in COVID-19. Only in-frame clones appear in the TCRdb table, and some are missing; sequencing was by immunoSEQ multiplex PCR. The sample lists some 400,000 clones; 80% to 90% were seen once. The specimen sequenced was PBMCs or T cells enriched from blood (not recorded which). The receptors come from a man under 40 who had recovered from COVID-19. Both conserved end residues are trimmed from each CDR3. The D gene is left open where the match is weak.

d_call: NA
v_call: TRBV19
cdr3_aa: ASSNRDKEEKLF

d_call: TRBD1
v_call: TRBV9
cdr3_aa: ASSVAGQGVSTGELF

d_call: TRBD1
v_call: TRBV19
cdr3_aa: ASSGWGQGRQETQY

d_call: TRBD1
v_call: TRBV27
cdr3_aa: ASSLRQGGIIASGSPLH

d_call: TRBD2
v_call: TRBV18
cdr3_aa: ASSPRTSGSSYNEQF

d_call: TRBD2
v_call: TRBV2
cdr3_aa: ASSEKAGVTGELF

d_call: NA
v_call: TRBV6-5
cdr3_aa: ASSSELASGYGYT

d_call: NA
v_call: TRBV28
cdr3_aa: ASRVHREHSPLH

d_call: NA
v_call: TRBV10-2
cdr3_aa: ASKETLGHQPQH

d_call: NA
v_call: TRBV12-5
cdr3_aa: ASGLATKGNTIY

d_call: TRBD2
v_call: TRBV3-1/TRBV3-2
cdr3_aa: ASSRGLATNTGELF

d_call: NA
v_call: TRBV5-5
cdr3_aa: ASSLDRYPGNTIY

d_call: TRBD1
v_call: TRBV5-5
cdr3_aa: ASSQGQSLRGELF

d_call: TRBD1
v_call: TRBV25-1
cdr3_aa: ASSRDRIQETQY